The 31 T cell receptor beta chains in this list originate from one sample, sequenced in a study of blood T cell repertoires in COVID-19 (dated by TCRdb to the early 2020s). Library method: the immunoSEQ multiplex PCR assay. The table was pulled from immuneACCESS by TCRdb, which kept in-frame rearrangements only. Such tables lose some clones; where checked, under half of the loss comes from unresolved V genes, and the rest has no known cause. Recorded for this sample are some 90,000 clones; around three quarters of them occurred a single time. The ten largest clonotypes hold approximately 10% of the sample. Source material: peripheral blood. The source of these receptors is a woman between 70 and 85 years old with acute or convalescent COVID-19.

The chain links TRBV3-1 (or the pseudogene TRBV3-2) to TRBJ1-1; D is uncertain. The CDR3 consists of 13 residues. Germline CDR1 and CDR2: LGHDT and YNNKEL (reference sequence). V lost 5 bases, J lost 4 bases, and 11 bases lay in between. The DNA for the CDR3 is TGTGCCAGCAGCTCGACCCAGGCCACTGAAGCTTTCTTT. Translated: CASSSTQATEAFF.

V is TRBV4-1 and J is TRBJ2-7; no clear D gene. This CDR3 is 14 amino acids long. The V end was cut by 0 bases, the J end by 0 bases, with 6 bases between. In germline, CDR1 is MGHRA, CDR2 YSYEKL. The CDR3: CASSQEASSYEQYF. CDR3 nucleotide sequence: TGCGCCAGCAGCCAAGAGGCCAGCTCCTACGAGCAGTACTTC.

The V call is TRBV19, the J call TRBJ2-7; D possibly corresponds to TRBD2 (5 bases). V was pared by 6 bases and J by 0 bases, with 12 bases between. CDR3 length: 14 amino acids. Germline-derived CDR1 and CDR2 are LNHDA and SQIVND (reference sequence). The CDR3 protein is CASRERRSSYEQYF. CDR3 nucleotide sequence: TGTGCCAGTAGGGAGCGGCGTAGCTCCTACGAGCAGTACTTC.

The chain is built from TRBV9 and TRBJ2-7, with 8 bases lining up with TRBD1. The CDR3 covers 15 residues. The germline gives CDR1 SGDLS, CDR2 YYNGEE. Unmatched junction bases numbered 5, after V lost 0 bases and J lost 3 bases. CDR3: CASSVATGGIYEQYF. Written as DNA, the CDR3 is TGTGCCAGCAGCGTAGCTACAGGGGGTATCTACGAGCAGTACTTC.

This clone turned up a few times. The CDR3 nucleotides read TGCAGTGCTAGTAAAGTACTAGCGGGATTTGGTAATGAGCAGTTCTTC. Protein product: CSASKVLAGFGNEQFF. The chain employs TRBV20-1 and TRBJ2-1; 10 bases fit TRBD2. Per germline, CDR1 DFQATT and CDR2 SNEGSKA (reference sequence). Losses at the gene ends were 3 bases for V and 7 bases for J; bases not matched to a gene: 12. The CDR3 is 16 residues long.

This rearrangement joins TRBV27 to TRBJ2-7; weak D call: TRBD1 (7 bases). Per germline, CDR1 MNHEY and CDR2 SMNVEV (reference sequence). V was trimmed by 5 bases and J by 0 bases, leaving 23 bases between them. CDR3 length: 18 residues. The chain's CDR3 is CASSPRRKRQGGSYEQYF. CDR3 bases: TGTGCCAGCAGTCCCAGGCGGAAGCGACAGGGAGGCTCCTACGAGCAGTACTTC.

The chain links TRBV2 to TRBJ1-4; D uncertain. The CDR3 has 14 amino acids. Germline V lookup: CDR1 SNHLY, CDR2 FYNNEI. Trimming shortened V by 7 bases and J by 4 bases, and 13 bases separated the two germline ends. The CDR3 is CASMKRAINEKLFF. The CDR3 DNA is TGTGCCAGCATGAAGAGGGCAATTAATGAAAAACTGTTTTTT.

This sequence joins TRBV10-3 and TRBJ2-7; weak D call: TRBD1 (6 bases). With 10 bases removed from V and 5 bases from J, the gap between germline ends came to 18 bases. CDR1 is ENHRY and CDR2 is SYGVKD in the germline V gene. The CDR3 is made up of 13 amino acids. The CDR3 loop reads CASRTGFRDEQYF. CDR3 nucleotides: TGTGCCAGTCGAACAGGGTTTAGGGACGAGCAGTACTTC.

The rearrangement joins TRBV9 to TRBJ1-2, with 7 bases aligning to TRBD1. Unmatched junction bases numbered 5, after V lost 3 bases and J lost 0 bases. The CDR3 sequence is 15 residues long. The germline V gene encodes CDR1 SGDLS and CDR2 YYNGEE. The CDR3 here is CASSAGGQANYGYTF. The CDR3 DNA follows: TGTGCCAGCAGCGCTGGCGGACAGGCTAACTATGGCTACACCTTC. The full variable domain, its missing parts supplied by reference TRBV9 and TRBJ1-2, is DSGVTQTPKHLITATGQRVTLRCSPRSGDLSVYWYQQSLDQGLQFLIQYYNGEERAKGNILERFSAQQFPDLHSELNLSSLELGDSALYFCASSAGGQANYGYTFGSGTRLTVV.

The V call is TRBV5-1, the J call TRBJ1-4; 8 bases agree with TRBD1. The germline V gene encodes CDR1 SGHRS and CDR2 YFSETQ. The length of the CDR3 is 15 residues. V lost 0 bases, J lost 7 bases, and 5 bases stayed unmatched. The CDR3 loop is CASSLGGQGFEKLFF. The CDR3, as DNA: TGCGCCAGCAGCTTGGGCGGACAGGGATTTGAAAAACTGTTTTTT.

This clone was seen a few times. The chain's CDR3 is CASSLAGGRYNEQFF. CDR3 DNA: TGTGCCAGCAGCTTAGCGGGGGGGAGGTACAATGAGCAGTTCTTC. The V gene is TRBV7-2, the J gene TRBJ2-1; 7 bases align to TRBD2. CDR3 length: 15 amino acids. Germline CDR1 reads SGHTA; CDR2 reads FQGNSA. The junction had 3 bases not matched to a gene; V was cut back by 0 bases and J by 4 bases.

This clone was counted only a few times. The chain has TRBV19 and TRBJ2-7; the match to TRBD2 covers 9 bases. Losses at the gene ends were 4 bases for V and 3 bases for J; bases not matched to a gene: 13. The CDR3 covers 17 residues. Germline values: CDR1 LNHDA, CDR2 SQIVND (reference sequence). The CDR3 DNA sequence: TGTGCCAGTAGTACTCCCTCCATAGCGGGAGTCCACTACGAGCAGTACTTC. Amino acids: CASSTPSIAGVHYEQYF.

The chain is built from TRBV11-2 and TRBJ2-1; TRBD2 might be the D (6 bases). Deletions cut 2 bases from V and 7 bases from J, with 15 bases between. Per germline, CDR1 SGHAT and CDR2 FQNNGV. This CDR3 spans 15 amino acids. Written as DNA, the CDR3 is TGTGCCAGCAGCTTAATAATACTCGGAGGGAATGAGCAGTTCTTC. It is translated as CASSLIILGGNEQFF.

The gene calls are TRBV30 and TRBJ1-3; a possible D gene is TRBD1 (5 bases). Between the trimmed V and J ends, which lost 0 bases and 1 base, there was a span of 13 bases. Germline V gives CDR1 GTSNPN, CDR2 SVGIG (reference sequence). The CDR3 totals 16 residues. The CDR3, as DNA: TGTGCCTGGAGTGTACACACAGGAACTTCTGGAAACACCATATATTTT. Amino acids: CAWSVHTGTSGNTIYF.

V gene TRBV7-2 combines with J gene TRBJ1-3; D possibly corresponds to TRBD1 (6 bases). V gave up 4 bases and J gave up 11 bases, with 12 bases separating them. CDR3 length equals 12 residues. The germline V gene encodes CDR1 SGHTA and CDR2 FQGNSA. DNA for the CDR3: TGTGCCAGCAGCTCAAACAGGGCGGCCATATATTTT. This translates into CASSSNRAAIYF. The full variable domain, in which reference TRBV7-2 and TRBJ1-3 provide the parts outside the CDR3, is GAGVSQSPSNKVTEKGKDVELRCDPISGHTALYWYRQSLGQGLEFLIYFQGNSAPDKSGLPSDRFSAERTGGSVSTLTIQRTQQEDSAVYLCASSSNRAAIYFGEGSWLTVV.

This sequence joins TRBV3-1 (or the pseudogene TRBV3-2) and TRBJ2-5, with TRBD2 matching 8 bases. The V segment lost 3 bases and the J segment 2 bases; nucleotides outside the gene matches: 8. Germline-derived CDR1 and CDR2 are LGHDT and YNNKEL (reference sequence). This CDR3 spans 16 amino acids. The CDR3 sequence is CASSQYRVAGQETQYF. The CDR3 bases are TGTGCCAGCAGCCAGTATAGAGTAGCGGGGCAAGAGACCCAGTACTTC.

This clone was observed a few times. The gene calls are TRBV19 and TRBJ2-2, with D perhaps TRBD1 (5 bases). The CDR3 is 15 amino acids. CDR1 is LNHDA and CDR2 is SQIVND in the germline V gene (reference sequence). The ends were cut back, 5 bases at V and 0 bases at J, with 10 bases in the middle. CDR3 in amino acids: CASSVGRTNTGELFF. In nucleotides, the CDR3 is TGTGCCAGTAGTGTGGGGCGGACGAACACCGGGGAGCTGTTTTTT.

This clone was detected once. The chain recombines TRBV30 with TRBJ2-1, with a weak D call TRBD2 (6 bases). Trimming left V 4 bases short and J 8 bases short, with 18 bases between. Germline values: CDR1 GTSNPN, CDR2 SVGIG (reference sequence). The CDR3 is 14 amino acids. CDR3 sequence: CAWKGTWAGDEQFF. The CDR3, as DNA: TGTGCCTGGAAGGGGACTTGGGCCGGCGATGAGCAGTTCTTC.

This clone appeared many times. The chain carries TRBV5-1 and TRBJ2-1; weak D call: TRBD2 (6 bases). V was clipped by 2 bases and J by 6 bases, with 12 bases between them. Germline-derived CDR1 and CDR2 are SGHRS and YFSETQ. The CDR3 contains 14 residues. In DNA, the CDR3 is TGCGCCAGCAGCTTCCTAGCGAATAGCAATGAGCAGTTCTTC. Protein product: CASSFLANSNEQFF.

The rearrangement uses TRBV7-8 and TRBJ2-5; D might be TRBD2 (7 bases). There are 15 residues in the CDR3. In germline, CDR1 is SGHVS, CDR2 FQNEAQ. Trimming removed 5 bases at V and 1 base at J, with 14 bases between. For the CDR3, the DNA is TGTGCCAGCAGCCGAGGGGGGGGAAGCCAAGAGACCCAGTACTTC. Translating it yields CASSRGGGSQETQYF. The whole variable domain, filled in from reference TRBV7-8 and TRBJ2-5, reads GAGVSQSPRYKVAKRGQDVALRCDPISGHVSLFWYQQALGQGPEFLTYFQNEAQLDKSGLPSDRFFAERPEGSVSTLKIQRTQQEDSAVYLCASSRGGGSQETQYFGPGTRLLVL.

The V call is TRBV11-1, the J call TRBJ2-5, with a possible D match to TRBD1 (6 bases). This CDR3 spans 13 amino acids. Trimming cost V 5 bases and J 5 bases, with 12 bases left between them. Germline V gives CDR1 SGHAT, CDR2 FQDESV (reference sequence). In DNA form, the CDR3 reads TGTGCCAGCAGCCCGACAGGCCCCGAGACCCAGTACTTC. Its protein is CASSPTGPETQYF.

Written as DNA, the CDR3 is TGTGCCAGCAGCCCCCGGGACAGGGAAGAAGCTTTCTTT. Protein product: CASSPRDREEAFF. The V call is TRBV5-4, the J call TRBJ1-1; 9 bases agree with TRBD1. J was trimmed by 8 bases and V by 4 bases; bases with no gene match: 6. Germline V gene sequence: CDR1 SGHNT, CDR2 YYREEE (reference sequence). The CDR3 covers 13 residues.

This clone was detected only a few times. CDR3 residues: CASSAWGAGGPGELFF. The CDR3 DNA reads as TGTGCCAGCAGCGCGTGGGGAGCGGGAGGACCCGGGGAGCTGTTTTTT. The J gene is TRBJ2-2, the V gene TRBV9; 9 bases are a match to TRBD2. The CDR3 runs to 16 residues. Germline CDR1 is SGDLS and CDR2 is YYNGEE. With V trimmed by 3 bases and J by 6 bases, 9 bases remained unmatched. The whole variable domain, remainder taken from reference TRBV9 and TRBJ2-2, is DSGVTQTPKHLITATGQRVTLRCSPRSGDLSVYWYQQSLDQGLQFLIQYYNGEERAKGNILERFSAQQFPDLHSELNLSSLELGDSALYFCASSAWGAGGPGELFFGEGSRLTVL.

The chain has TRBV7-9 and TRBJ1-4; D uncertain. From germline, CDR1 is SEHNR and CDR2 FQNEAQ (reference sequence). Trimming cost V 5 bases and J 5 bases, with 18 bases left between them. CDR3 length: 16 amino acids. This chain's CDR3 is CASSDYGLGLNEKLFF. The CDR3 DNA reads TGTGCCAGCAGCGACTATGGCCTTGGATTAAATGAAAAACTGTTTTTT.

CDR3 residues: CASSSGLEYEQYF. Written as DNA, the CDR3 is TGTGCCAGCAGCTCGGGACTCGAGTACGAGCAGTACTTC. This chain links TRBV7-2 with TRBJ2-7; tentatively, D is TRBD2 (6 bases). The CDR3 covers 13 residues. Germline CDR1 is SGHTA and CDR2 is FQGNSA. V was cut by 4 bases and J by 4 bases, with 11 bases left in between. The whole variable domain, remainder taken from reference TRBV7-2 and TRBJ2-7, is GAGVSQSPSNKVTEKGKDVELRCDPISGHTALYWYRQSLGQGLEFLIYFQGNSAPDKSGLPSDRFSAERTGGSVSTLTIQRTQQEDSAVYLCASSSGLEYEQYFGPGTRLTVT.

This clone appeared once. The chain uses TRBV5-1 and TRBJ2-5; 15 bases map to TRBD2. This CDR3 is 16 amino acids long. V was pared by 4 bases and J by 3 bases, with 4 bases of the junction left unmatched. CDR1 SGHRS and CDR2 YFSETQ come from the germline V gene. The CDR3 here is CASSPGLAGGKETQYF. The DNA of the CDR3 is TGCGCCAGCAGCCCGGGACTAGCGGGGGGTAAAGAGACCCAGTACTTC.

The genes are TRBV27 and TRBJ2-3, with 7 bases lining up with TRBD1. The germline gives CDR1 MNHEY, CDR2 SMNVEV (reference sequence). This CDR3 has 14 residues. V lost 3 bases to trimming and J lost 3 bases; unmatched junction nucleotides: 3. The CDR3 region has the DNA TGTGCCAGCAGTTTTAACAGGGGAACAGATACGCAGTATTTT. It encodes CASSFNRGTDTQYF.

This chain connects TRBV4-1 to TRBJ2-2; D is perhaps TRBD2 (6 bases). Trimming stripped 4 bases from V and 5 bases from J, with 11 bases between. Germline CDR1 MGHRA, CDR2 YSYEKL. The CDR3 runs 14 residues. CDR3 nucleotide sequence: TGCGCCAGCAGCCTCGGGGGTCAAACCGGGGAGCTGTTTTTT. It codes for CASSLGGQTGELFF.

CDR3: CASSPLRGTPGNTIYF. CDR3 bases: TGTGCCAGCAGTCCACTCAGGGGCACTCCTGGAAACACCATATATTTT. The genes are TRBV28 and TRBJ1-3, with TRBD1 as a possible D gene (6 bases). This CDR3 is built from 16 residues. Germline V gene lookup returns CDR1 MDHEN and CDR2 SYDVKM. Trimming left V 5 bases short and J 2 bases short, with 16 bases between.

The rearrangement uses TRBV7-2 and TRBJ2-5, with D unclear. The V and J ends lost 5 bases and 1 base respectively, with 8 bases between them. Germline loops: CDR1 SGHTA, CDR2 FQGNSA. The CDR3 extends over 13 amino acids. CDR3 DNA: TGTGCCAGCAGCCGCGATCCCCAAGAGACCCAGTACTTC. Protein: CASSRDPQETQYF.

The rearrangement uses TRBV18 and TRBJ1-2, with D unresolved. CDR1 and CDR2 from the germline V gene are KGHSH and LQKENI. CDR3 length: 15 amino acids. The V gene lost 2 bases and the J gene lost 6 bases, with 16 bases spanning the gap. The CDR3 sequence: CASSPARGPSDGYTF. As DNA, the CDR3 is TGTGCCAGCTCACCAGCTCGCGGGCCTTCTGATGGCTACACCTTC.